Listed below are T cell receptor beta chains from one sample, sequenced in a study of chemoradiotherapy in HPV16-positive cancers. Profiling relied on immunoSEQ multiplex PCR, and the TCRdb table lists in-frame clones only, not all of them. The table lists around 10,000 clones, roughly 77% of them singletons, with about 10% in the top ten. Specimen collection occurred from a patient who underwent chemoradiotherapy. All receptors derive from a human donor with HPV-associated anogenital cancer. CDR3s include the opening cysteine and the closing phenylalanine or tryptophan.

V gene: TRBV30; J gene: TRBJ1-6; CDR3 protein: CAWRGRGAVVNSPLHF
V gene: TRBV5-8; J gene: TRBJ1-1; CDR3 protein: CASSQGIRAFF
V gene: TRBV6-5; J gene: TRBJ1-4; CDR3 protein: CASSRKTLGEKLFF
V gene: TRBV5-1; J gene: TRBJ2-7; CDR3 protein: CASSSLAGVYEQYF
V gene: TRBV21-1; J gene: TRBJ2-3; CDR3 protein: CASRGQSTDTQYF
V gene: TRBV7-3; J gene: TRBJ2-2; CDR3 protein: CASSQTGTGELFF
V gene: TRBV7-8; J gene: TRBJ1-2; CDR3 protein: CASSLDSGLGGYTF
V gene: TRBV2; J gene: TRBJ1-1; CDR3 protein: CATPGRGAPEAFF
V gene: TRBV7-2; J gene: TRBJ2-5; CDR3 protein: CASSLSSGGGQETQYF
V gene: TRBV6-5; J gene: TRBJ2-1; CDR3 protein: CASRAGEPYNEQFF
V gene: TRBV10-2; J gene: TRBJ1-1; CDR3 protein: CASSAGNTEAFF
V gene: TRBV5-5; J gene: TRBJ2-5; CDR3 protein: CASSLRAGEETQYF
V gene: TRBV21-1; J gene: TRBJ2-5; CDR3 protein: CASSIKDRGLQETQYF
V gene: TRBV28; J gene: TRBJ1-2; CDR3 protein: CASSLLVSGYGYTF
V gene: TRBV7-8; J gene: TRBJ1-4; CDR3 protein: CASSPRDRANDEKLFF
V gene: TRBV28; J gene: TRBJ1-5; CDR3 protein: CASTPGQGYSNQPQHF
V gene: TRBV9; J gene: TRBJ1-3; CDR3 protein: CASSVAIGGISGNTIYF
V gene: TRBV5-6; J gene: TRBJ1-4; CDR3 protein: CASSFVQGPNEKLFF
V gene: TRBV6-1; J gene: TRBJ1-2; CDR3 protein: CASSGTAAGGYTF
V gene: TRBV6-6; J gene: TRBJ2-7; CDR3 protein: CASSSGPNSYEQYF
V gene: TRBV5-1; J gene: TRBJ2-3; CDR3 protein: CASRARVAGLDTQYF
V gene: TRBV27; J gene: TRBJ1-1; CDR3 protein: CASPNPRDKGLENTEAFF
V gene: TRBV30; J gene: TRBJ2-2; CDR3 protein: CAWLGQGRAGELFF